A selection of T cell receptor beta chains follows, all from one sample in a study of blood T cells in healthy people across ages. TCRdb re-derived calls from the 5' RACE reads in MiXCR, one entry per CDR3 protein. This sample has 1.5 million to 2 million distinct CDR3 sequences, with about 28% found just once. The sample consisted of blood. Receptors originate from a woman aged 25 to 39 in good health. The CDR3 runs from the conserved cysteine through the conserved F or W. A D gene is named only where the DNA matches it firmly. Some rows have no size entry. The others give once, few or many, or a class for an expanded clone.

d_gene,v_gene,j_gene,abundance,len,CDR3aa,CDR3nt
TRBD2,TRBV12-3/TRBV12-4,TRBJ2-4,few,15,CASFGPGLAWNEQYF,TGTGCCAGTTTTGGCCCGGGACTAGCGTGGAATGAGCAGTACTTC
TRBD1,TRBV20-1,TRBJ1-1,few,14,CSALRDRVGTEAFF,TGCAGTGCCCTCCGGGACAGGGTTGGCACTGAAGCTTTCTTT
-,TRBV6-6,TRBJ1-4,few,14,CASSNSGANEKLFF,TGTGCCAGCAGTAACTCAGGGGCGAATGAAAAACTGTTTTTT
TRBD2,TRBV24-1,TRBJ2-7,-,16,CATSDSTGTNYNEQYF,TGTGCCACCAGTGATTCTACCGGGACTAACTACAATGAGCAGTACTTC
-,TRBV13,TRBJ1-6,-,16,CASSPTGTARNSPLHF,TGTGCCAGCAGCCCTACCGGGACCGCTCGGAATTCACCCCTCCACTTT
-,TRBV30,TRBJ2-7,-,13,CAWRVQGIYEQYF,TGTGCCTGGAGGGTTCAGGGCATATACGAGCAGTACTTC
-,TRBV10-3,TRBJ1-5,few,13,CAINENSNQPQHF,TGTGCCATCAATGAGAATAGCAATCAGCCCCAGCATTTT
-,TRBV27,TRBJ2-3,-,15,CASSPRPYPTDTQYF,TGTGCCAGCAGTCCCCGTCCTTACCCCACAGATACGCAGTATTTT
TRBD1,TRBV4-2,TRBJ1-4,-,16,CASSHLTGTGKEKLFF,TGTGCCAGCAGCCACCTCACCGGGACAGGGAAGGAAAAACTGTTTTTT
-,TRBV5-5,TRBJ1-4,few,13,CASSTNPPEKLFF,TGTGCCAGCAGCACTAACCCCCCTGAAAAACTGTTTTTT
-,TRBV12-3/TRBV12-4,TRBJ1-5,once,13,CASSAPGYQPQHF,TGTGCCAGCAGTGCCCCTGGTTATCAGCCCCAGCATTTT
TRBD2,TRBV7-9,TRBJ2-2,-,15,CASGKLAGATGELFF,TGTGCCAGCGGCAAGCTAGCGGGGGCCACCGGGGAGCTGTTTTTT
-,TRBV28,TRBJ2-1,-,13,CASSPPSVDEQFF,TGTGCCAGCAGTCCCCCTTCCGTCGATGAGCAGTTCTTC
TRBD1,TRBV3-1,TRBJ1-1,few,13,CASSQDRGRMAFF,TGTGCCAGCAGCCAGGACAGGGGGCGGATGGCTTTCTTT
-,TRBV5-1,TRBJ1-2,few,14,CASGLSSNLYGYTF,TGCGCCAGCGGCTTGTCCTCAAACCTCTATGGCTACACCTTC
TRBD1,TRBV7-9,TRBJ2-6,-,18,CASSLAAQGAQGANVLTF,TGTGCCAGCAGCTTAGCAGCTCAGGGGGCGCAAGGGGCCAACGTCCTGACTTTC
TRBD1,TRBV7-9,TRBJ1-1,-,14,CASRPTGENTEAFF,TGTGCCAGCAGGCCGACAGGGGAGAACACTGAAGCTTTCTTT
TRBD1,TRBV5-1,TRBJ1-5,-,15,CASSRTGGVDQPQHF,TGCGCCAGCAGCCGGACAGGGGGGGTTGATCAGCCCCAGCATTTT
-,TRBV18,TRBJ2-5,-,14,CASSEPPGVETQYF,TGTGCCAGCAGTGAGCCCCCGGGGGTAGAGACCCAGTACTTC
-,TRBV15,TRBJ1-4,-,14,CATSRDLNDEERFF,TGTGCCACCAGCAGAGATTTAAACGATGAGGAACGGTTTTTT
TRBD1,TRBV5-1,TRBJ2-2,-,17,CASSLGPRTGDTGELFF,TGCGCCAGCAGCCTTGGCCCCCGGACAGGGGACACCGGGGAGCTGTTTTTT
TRBD2,TRBV20-1,TRBJ2-5,-,14,CSLTSGGAGETQYF,TGCAGCTTGACTAGCGGGGGGGCCGGGGAGACCCAGTACTTC
TRBD1,TRBV12-3/TRBV12-4,TRBJ2-3,-,15,CASSLWTGGTDTQYF,TGTGCCAGCAGCCTCTGGACAGGGGGCACAGATACGCAGTATTTT
-,TRBV20-1,TRBJ1-2,-,14,CSATLNFDCYGYTF,TGCAGTGCTACCCTAAATTTTGATTGTTATGGCTACACCTTC
-,TRBV12-3/TRBV12-4,TRBJ2-3,-,15,CASSRPDWYTDTQYF,TGTGCCAGCAGTCGACCGGACTGGTACACAGATACGCAGTATTTT
-,TRBV20-1,TRBJ2-5,many,13,CSAREPVWETQYF,TGCAGTGCTAGAGAGCCGGTTTGGGAGACCCAGTACTTC
TRBD1,TRBV5-1,TRBJ1-4,few,16,CASSTLRQGGNEKLFF,TGCGCCAGCAGCACGCTCCGACAGGGAGGGAATGAAAAGCTGTTTTTT
-,TRBV29-1,TRBJ1-2,-,11,CSALGGMGYTF,TGCAGCGCCCTGGGGGGGATGGGCTACACCTTC
-,TRBV6-5,TRBJ1-6,many,13,CASSNAADSPLHF,TGTGCCAGCAGTAACGCCGCGGATTCACCCCTCCACTTT
-,TRBV20-1,TRBJ1-5,few,16,CSARVSGSYSNQPQHF,TGCAGTGCTAGAGTGTCAGGGTCATATAGCAATCAGCCCCAGCATTTT
-,TRBV5-5,TRBJ2-5,few,16,CASSLFKGPSQETQYF,TGTGCCAGCAGCTTATTTAAAGGCCCTTCCCAAGAGACCCAGTACTTC
TRBD2,TRBV20-1,TRBJ2-3,-,15,CSARDLASGIDTQYF,TGCAGTGCTAGAGATTTAGCTAGCGGGATAGATACGCAGTATTTT
TRBD1,TRBV5-1,TRBJ1-1,few,16,CASSLIGQGASTEAFF,TGCGCCAGCAGCTTGATCGGACAGGGGGCAAGCACTGAAGCTTTCTTT
-,TRBV3-1,TRBJ2-1,-,11,CASSKWNEQFF,TGTGCCAGCAGCAAGTGGAATGAGCAGTTCTTC
-,TRBV27,TRBJ2-2,-,13,CASSIENTGELFF,TGTGCCAGCAGTATAGAGAACACCGGGGAGCTGTTTTTT
TRBD1,TRBV6-6,TRBJ1-1,many,12,CASRTGTTEAFF,TGTGCCAGCAGGACAGGGACCACTGAAGCTTTCTTT
TRBD1,TRBV11-1,TRBJ2-5,-,17,CASSFLDRGAVQEAQYF,TGTGCCAGCAGCTTTTTGGACAGGGGGGCCGTTCAAGAGGCCCAGTACTTC
TRBD2,TRBV5-1,TRBJ2-7,few,15,CASSPSTSGSDEQYF,TGCGCCAGCAGCCCTTCGACTAGCGGGAGCGACGAGCAGTACTTC
-,TRBV20-1,TRBJ2-3,many,15,CSARSDEDTPDTQYF,TGCAGTGCTAGAAGCGATGAGGACACTCCAGATACGCAGTATTTT
TRBD1,TRBV10-3,TRBJ2-7,many,12,CATGTGTYEQYF,TGTGCCACGGGGACAGGGACCTACGAGCAGTACTTC
-,TRBV20-1,TRBJ1-2,many,14,CSARDRKTDYGYTF,TGCAGTGCTAGAGATAGGAAGACGGACTATGGCTACACCTTC
-,TRBV6-2/TRBV6-3,TRBJ2-1,few,15,CASSYGGGTYNEQFF,TGTGCCAGCAGTTACGGGGGCGGGACTTACAATGAGCAGTTCTTC
-,TRBV3-1,TRBJ2-7,-,15,CASSQVGQGIDEQYF,TGTGCCAGCAGCCAAGTCGGCCAGGGGATCGACGAGCAGTACTTC
-,TRBV7-2,TRBJ1-2,-,16,CASSLGQWKADYGYTF,TGTGCCAGCAGCTTAGGACAGTGGAAGGCTGACTATGGCTACACCTTC
-,TRBV5-1,TRBJ2-3,many,15,CASSSGLSSTDTQYF,TGCGCCAGCAGCTCCGGACTGAGTAGCACAGATACGCAGTATTTT
-,TRBV20-1,TRBJ2-3,-,14,CSARDHRTSDTQYF,TGCAGTGCTAGAGACCACCGGACCTCAGATACGCAGTATTTT
-,TRBV7-3,TRBJ1-3,-,14,CASSLTSGGNTIYF,TGTGCCAGCAGCTTAACGTCCGGCGGAAACACCATATATTTT
TRBD2,TRBV7-8,TRBJ2-1,many,17,CASSLVPGLAGLNEQFF,TGTGCCAGCAGCTTAGTGCCCGGACTAGCGGGGCTCAATGAGCAGTTCTTC
-,TRBV5-5,TRBJ2-7,-,13,CASAQVSSYEQYF,TGTGCCAGCGCACAGGTAAGCTCCTACGAGCAGTACTTC
TRBD2,TRBV20-1,TRBJ2-5,-,16,CSARDLVLAVQETQYF,TGCAGTGCTAGAGATCTGGTGCTAGCGGTCCAAGAGACCCAGTACTTC